Reported below is one T cell receptor beta chain. Libraries were prepared by immunoSEQ multiplex PCR; TCRdb keeps only in-frame clonotypes and omits some of them. The sample yields 350,000 to 400,000 clones, roughly 88% seen once. This sample was included in a study of blood T cell repertoires in COVID-19. In the study overall: From T cells, B-cell-depleted T cells, or PBMCs came the material, which was cDNA or gDNA.

V lost 1 base and J 1 base, leaving 5 bases between the germline ends. This CDR3 has 14 residues. Germline V gene lookup returns CDR1 KGHDR and CDR2 SFDVKD. Cohort assignment relied on participant-reported clinical history. This sequence originates from a young woman with acute COVID-19. Sequenced: PBMCs or T cells enriched from blood (not recorded which). The J gene is TRBJ2-3, the V gene TRBV24-1; a weak D match, TRBD2 (5 bases). The chain's CDR3 is CATSDFGGTDTQYF. The CDR3 nucleotides are TGTGCCACCAGTGATTTCGGGGGCACAGATACGCAGTATTTT.